These 22 T cell receptor beta chains were sequenced from one sample in a study of human thymus T cells. Measured with immunoSEQ multiplex PCR; TCRdb has only the in-frame clones, and not every one. The sample carries tens of thousands of clones, around 94% recorded once. Source material: blood. These receptors all come from a boy in the first two years of life with a congenital heart defect but otherwise immunologically healthy.

This clone was seen just once. The chain employs TRBV27 and TRBJ2-3; TRBD2 agrees at 9 bases. CDR3 length equals 14 residues. Germline V lookup: CDR1 MNHEY, CDR2 SMNVEV (reference sequence). The trim removed 6 bases at V and 0 bases at J, leaving 1 base unmatched. CDR3 loop: CASRLAGSTDTQYF. CDR3 DNA: TGTGCCAGCAGACTAGCGGGTAGCACAGATACGCAGTATTTT.

The chain has TRBV7-8 and TRBJ2-3; D gene unclear. Germline-derived CDR1 and CDR2 are SGHVS and FQNEAQ. Trimming took off 3 bases at V and 13 bases at J, with 14 bases between the two ends. The CDR3 covers 12 residues. For the CDR3, the DNA is TGTGCCAGCAGCTTCGGTGACGCAGTGGAGTATTTT. This encodes CASSFGDAVEYF.

This chain links TRBV9 with TRBJ2-1; the match to TRBD1 covers 8 bases. V lost 4 bases, J lost 9 bases, and 3 bases stayed unmatched. The CDR3 spans 12 residues. From germline, CDR1 is SGDLS and CDR2 YYNGEE. The CDR3 DNA follows: TGTGCCAGCAGCCCCACAGGGGGTGAGCAGTTCTTC. As protein: CASSPTGGEQFF.

Concerning this clone: The same CDR3 can be traced to other DNA sequences in this sample. J is TRBJ2-7 and V is TRBV5-1; 9 nucleotides line up with TRBD2. Looked up from germline, CDR1 is SGHRS and CDR2 is YFSETQ. There are 14 residues in the CDR3. V shed 2 bases and J 2 bases; nucleotides not matched to a gene: 2. CDR3 loop: CASSLAGGPYEQYF. Here the CDR3 DNA reads TGCGCCAGCAGCTTAGCGGGAGGCCCCTACGAGCAGTACTTC.

The CDR3 DNA follows: TGTGCCAGCAGCGTAGCCGGGACAGGGGATGAAAAACTGTTTTTT. This translates into CASSVAGTGDEKLFF. V gene TRBV9 combines with J gene TRBJ1-4; 10 bases align to TRBD1. Looked up from germline, CDR1 is SGDLS and CDR2 is YYNGEE. CDR3 length equals 15 residues. Losses at the gene ends were 0 bases for V and 6 bases for J; bases not matched to a gene: 2.

V and J are TRBV18 and TRBJ2-5, with TRBD1 identical over 9 bases. The germline V gene encodes CDR1 KGHSH and CDR2 LQKENI. The junction had 4 bases not matched to a gene; V was cut back by 5 bases and J by 0 bases. The CDR3 totals 15 residues. CDR3: CASSATGGYQETQYF. The CDR3 nucleotides read TGTGCCAGCTCAGCAACAGGGGGCTACCAAGAGACCCAGTACTTC. The entire variable domain, with the rest obtained from reference TRBV18 and TRBJ2-5, is as follows: NAGVMQNPRHLVRRRGQEARLRCSPMKGHSHVYWYRQLPEEGLKFMVYLQKENIIDESGMPKERFSAEFPKEGPSILRIQQVVRGDSAAYFCASSATGGYQETQYFGPGTRLLVL.

About this clone itself: Within the sample, other DNA sequences also encode this same CDR3. The chain uses TRBV6-5 and TRBJ2-7, with 8 bases matching TRBD2. Per germline, CDR1 MNHEY and CDR2 SVGAGI. After removal of 4 bases from V and 9 bases from J, the junction contained 8 bases not matched to a gene. This CDR3 contains 13 residues. The CDR3 bases are TGTGCCAGCAGTTCCTTACGGGGGGGCGTGCAGTACTTC. Protein product: CASSSLRGGVQYF.

The V and J genes are TRBV7-2 and TRBJ2-2; D remains ambiguous. The V gene's germline CDR1 is SGHTA and CDR2 FQGNSA. V was trimmed by 3 bases and J by 6 bases, leaving 5 bases between them. This CDR3 region has 12 residues. DNA for the CDR3: TGTGCCAGCAGCTTCCGGGCCGGGGAGCTGTTTTTT. Protein product: CASSFRAGELFF.

The DNA of the CDR3 is TGCGCCAGCAGCTTGGGCCTCGGGGGCTACACCTTC. Translation gives CASSLGLGGYTF. V gene TRBV5-1 combines with J gene TRBJ1-2, with D unclear. Per germline, CDR1 SGHRS and CDR2 YFSETQ. This CDR3 has 12 amino acids. V was cut by 0 bases and J by 8 bases, with 8 bases left in between.

The chain uses TRBV27 and TRBJ1-4; 8 bases match TRBD1. J was trimmed by 3 bases and V by 6 bases; bases with no gene match: 6. Germline-derived CDR1 and CDR2 are MNHEY and SMNVEV (reference sequence). The CDR3 is 15 amino acids. The chain's CDR3 is CASSLGGQANEKLFF. CDR3 nucleotides: TGTGCCAGCAGCCTCGGGGGACAGGCTAATGAAAAACTGTTTTTT.

The gene calls are TRBV9 and TRBJ2-5; TRBD2 agrees at 13 bases. There are 15 residues in the CDR3. V lost 2 bases and J lost 3; bases outside the gene matches: 1. CDR1 SGDLS and CDR2 YYNGEE come from the germline V gene. The DNA of the CDR3 is TGTGCCAGCAGCGTCGGGACTAGCGGGAAAGAGACCCAGTACTTC. As protein: CASSVGTSGKETQYF.

Remarks on this clone: Different DNA sequences within this sample yield the same CDR3. The V call is TRBV7-7, the J call TRBJ2-1, with 7 bases aligning to TRBD1. Trimming removed 1 base from V and 6 bases from J; junction bases left unmatched: 0. Germline assignment: CDR1 SSHAT and CDR2 FNYEAQ (reference sequence). The CDR3 is 13 residues long. The chain's CDR3 is CASSLGTGNEQFF. The CDR3 nucleotides are TGTGCCAGCAGCTTAGGGACAGGCAATGAGCAGTTCTTC.

The V call is TRBV5-1, the J call TRBJ1-5; 7 bases match TRBD1. CDR3 length equals 14 residues. Trimming cost V 1 base and J 2 bases; bases outside gene matches: 0. Germline-derived CDR1 and CDR2 are SGHRS and YFSETQ. The CDR3 nucleotides are TGCGCCAGCAGCTTGACAGGGGGCAATCAGCCCCAGCATTTT. Translating gives CASSLTGGNQPQHF. Combining the CDR3 with reference TRBV5-1 and TRBJ1-5 gives the whole variable domain KAGVTQTPRYLIKTRGQQVTLSCSPISGHRSVSWYQQTPGQGLQFLFEYFSETQRNKGNFPGRFSGRQFSNSRSEMNVSTLELGDSALYLCASSLTGGNQPQHFGDGTRLSIL.

This chain uses TRBV4-3 with TRBJ2-3; 12 positions agree with TRBD2. V gave up 4 bases and J gave up 3 bases; unmatched junction bases: 8. The CDR3 contains 17 residues. CDR1 and CDR2 (germline): LGHNA, YSLEER. CDR3: CASSPFPGTSGTDTQYF. Here the CDR3 DNA reads TGCGCCAGCAGCCCCTTCCCCGGGACTAGCGGGACAGATACGCAGTATTTT.

The rearrangement uses TRBV5-1 and TRBJ2-7; maybe TRBD2 (5 bases). Trimming removed 4 bases at V and 0 bases at J, with 20 bases between. Per germline, CDR1 SGHRS and CDR2 YFSETQ. CDR3 length equals 17 residues. For the CDR3, the DNA is TGCGCCAGCAGCCGAGTAGCGCTGCCTATAGCCTCCTACGAGCAGTACTTC. Translating gives CASSRVALPIASYEQYF. Combining the CDR3 with reference TRBV5-1 and TRBJ2-7 gives the whole variable domain KAGVTQTPRYLIKTRGQQVTLSCSPISGHRSVSWYQQTPGQGLQFLFEYFSETQRNKGNFPGRFSGRQFSNSRSEMNVSTLELGDSALYLCASSRVALPIASYEQYFGPGTRLTVT.

In its sample, this clone was seen once. The CDR3 here is CASSLAGMGETQYF. Written as DNA, the CDR3 is TGCGCCAGCAGCCTGGCGGGGATGGGGGAGACCCAGTACTTC. The chain has TRBV5-1 and TRBJ2-5; D might be TRBD2 (6 bases). The V end was cut by 4 bases, the J end by 5 bases, with 15 bases between. This CDR3 spans 14 amino acids. CDR1 SGHRS and CDR2 YFSETQ come from the germline V gene.

The chain carries TRBV4-2 and TRBJ2-1; TRBD2 matches 7 bases. Germline CDR1 and CDR2: LGHNA and YNFKEQ. V shed 3 bases and J 4 bases; nucleotides not matched to a gene: 9. This CDR3 contains 16 residues. The CDR3 sequence: CASSQRRGLSYNEQFF. The CDR3 bases are TGTGCCAGCAGCCAGAGGCGGGGACTATCTTACAATGAGCAGTTCTTC.

The chain recombines TRBV5-6 with TRBJ2-7, with 9 bases lining up with TRBD1. This CDR3 has 15 residues. J was trimmed by 0 bases and V by 4 bases; bases with no gene match: 5. CDR1 and CDR2 (germline): SGHDT, YYEEEE. CDR3 DNA: TGTGCCAGCAGCGGGACAGGGTGGGTCTCCTACGAGCAGTACTTC. It translates to CASSGTGWVSYEQYF.

The chain combines TRBV27 with TRBJ2-5; D remains unclear. CDR1 is MNHEY and CDR2 is SMNVEV in the germline V gene (reference sequence). Trimming removed 5 bases at V and 1 base at J, with 8 bases between. The length of the CDR3 is 13 residues. DNA of the CDR3: TGTGCCAGCAGTCCCCGGTCCCAAGAGACCCAGTACTTC. Translation gives CASSPRSQETQYF.

This clone appeared a single time. V and J are TRBV5-6 and TRBJ2-3; D is possibly TRBD2 (5 bases). The V and J ends lost 3 bases and 2 bases respectively, with 16 bases between them. From germline, CDR1 is SGHDT and CDR2 YYEEEE. This CDR3 has 16 residues. The CDR3 DNA sequence: TGTGCCAGCAGCTCATTCTGGCTAGCAGTCACAGATACGCAGTATTTT. This gives the protein CASSSFWLAVTDTQYF.

The CDR3 sequence is CASSRTNQETQYF. The DNA for the CDR3 is TGCGCCAGCAGCCGGACTAACCAAGAGACCCAGTACTTC. The V and J genes are TRBV4-1 and TRBJ2-5, with D perhaps TRBD2 (6 bases). The CDR3 consists of 13 residues. Trimming cost V 4 bases and J 0 bases, with 6 bases left between them. Germline V gene data show CDR1 as MGHRA and CDR2 as YSYEKL.

V and J are TRBV27 and TRBJ2-7; D is uncertain. The ends were cut back, 3 bases at V and 0 bases at J, with 12 bases in the middle. This CDR3 is 15 amino acids long. CDR1 and CDR2 (germline): MNHEY, SMNVEV (reference sequence). CDR3: CASSLKPVPSYEQYF. The CDR3 bases are TGTGCCAGCAGTTTGAAACCGGTCCCCTCCTACGAGCAGTACTTC.